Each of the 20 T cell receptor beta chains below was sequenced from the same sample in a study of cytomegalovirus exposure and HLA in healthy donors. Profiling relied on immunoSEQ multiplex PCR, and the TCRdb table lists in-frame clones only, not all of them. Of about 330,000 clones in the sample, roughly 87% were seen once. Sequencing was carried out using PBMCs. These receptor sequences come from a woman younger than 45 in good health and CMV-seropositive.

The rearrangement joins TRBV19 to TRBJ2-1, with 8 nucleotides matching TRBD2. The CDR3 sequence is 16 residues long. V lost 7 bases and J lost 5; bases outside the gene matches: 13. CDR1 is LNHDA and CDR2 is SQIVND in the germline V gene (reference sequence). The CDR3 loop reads CASTAPGRVAHNEQFF. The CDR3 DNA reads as TGTGCCAGTACTGCACCCGGGAGGGTGGCACACAATGAGCAGTTCTTC.

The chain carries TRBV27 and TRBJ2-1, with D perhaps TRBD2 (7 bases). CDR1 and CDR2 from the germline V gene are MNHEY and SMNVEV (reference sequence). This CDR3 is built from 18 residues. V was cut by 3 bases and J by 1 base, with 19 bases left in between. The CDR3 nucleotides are TGTGCCAGCAGTTTTCCCCGAGGGGGGAGGGTTTCCTACAATGAGCAGTTCTTC. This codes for CASSFPRGGRVSYNEQFF.

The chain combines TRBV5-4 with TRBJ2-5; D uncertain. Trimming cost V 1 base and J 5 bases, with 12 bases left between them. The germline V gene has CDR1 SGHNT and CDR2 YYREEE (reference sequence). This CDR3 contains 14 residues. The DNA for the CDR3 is TGTGCCAGCAGCTTGACGATGCTCAAGGAGACCCAGTACTTC. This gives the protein CASSLTMLKETQYF.

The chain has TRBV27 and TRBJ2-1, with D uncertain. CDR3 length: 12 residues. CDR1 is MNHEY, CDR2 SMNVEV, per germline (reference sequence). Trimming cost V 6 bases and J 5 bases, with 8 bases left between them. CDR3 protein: CASSARDNEQFF. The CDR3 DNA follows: TGTGCCAGCAGCGCCCGGGACAATGAGCAGTTCTTC.

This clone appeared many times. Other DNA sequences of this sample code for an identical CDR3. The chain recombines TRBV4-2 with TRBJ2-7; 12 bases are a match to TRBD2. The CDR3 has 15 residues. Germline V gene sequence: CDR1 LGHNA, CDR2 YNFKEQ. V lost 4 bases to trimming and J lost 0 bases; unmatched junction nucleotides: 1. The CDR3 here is CASSPTSGSSYEQYF. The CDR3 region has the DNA TGTGCCAGCAGCCCGACTAGCGGGAGCTCCTACGAGCAGTACTTC.

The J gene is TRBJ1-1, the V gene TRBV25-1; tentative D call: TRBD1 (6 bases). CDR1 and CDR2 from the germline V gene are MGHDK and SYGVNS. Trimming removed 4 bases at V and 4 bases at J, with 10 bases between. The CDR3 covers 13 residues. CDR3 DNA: TGTGCCAGCAGTGCATGGGGGCTCACTGAAGCTTTCTTT. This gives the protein CASSAWGLTEAFF. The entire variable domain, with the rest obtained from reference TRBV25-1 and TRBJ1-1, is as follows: EADIYQTPRYLVIGTGKKITLECSQTMGHDKMYWYQQDPGMELHLIHYSYGVNSTEKGDLSSESTVSRIRTEHFPLTLESARPSHTSQYLCASSAWGLTEAFFGQGTRLTVV.

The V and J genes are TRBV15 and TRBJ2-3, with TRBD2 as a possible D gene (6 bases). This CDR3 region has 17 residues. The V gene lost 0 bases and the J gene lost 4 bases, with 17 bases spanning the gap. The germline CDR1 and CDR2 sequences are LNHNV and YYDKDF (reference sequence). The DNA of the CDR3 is TGTGCCACCAGCAGAGATCCGGCGGGGAGGCACCCAGATACGCAGTATTTT. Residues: CATSRDPAGRHPDTQYF.

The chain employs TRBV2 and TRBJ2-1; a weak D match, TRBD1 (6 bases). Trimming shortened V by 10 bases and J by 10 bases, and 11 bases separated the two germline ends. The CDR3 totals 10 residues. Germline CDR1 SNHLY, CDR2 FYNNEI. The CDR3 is CATRTVEQFF. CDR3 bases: TGTGCCACCAGGACAGTCGAGCAGTTCTTC.

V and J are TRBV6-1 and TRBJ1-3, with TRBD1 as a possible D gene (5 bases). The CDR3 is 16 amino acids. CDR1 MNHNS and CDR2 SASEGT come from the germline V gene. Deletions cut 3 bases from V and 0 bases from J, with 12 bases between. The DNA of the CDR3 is TGTGCCAGCAGTGAGAAAGGGGTGATCTCTGGAAACACCATATATTTT. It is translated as CASSEKGVISGNTIYF.

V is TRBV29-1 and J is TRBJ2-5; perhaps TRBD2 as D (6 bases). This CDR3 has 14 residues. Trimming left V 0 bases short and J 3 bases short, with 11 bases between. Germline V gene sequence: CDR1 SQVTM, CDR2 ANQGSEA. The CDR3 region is CSVEDGGGKETQYF. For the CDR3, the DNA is TGCAGCGTTGAAGACGGTGGAGGGAAAGAGACCCAGTACTTC.

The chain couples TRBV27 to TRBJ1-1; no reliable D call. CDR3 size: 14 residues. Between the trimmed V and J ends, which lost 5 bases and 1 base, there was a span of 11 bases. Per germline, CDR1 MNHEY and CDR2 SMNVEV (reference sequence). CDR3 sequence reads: CASSRAFSNTEAFF. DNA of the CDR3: TGTGCCAGCAGTCGGGCTTTTTCGAACACTGAAGCTTTCTTT.

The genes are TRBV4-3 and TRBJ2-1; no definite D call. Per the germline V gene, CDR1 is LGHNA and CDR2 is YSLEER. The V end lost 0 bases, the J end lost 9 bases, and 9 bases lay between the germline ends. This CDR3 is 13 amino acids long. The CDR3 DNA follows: TGCGCCAGCAGCCAAGATCCTTTAAGTGAGCAGTTCTTC. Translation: CASSQDPLSEQFF.

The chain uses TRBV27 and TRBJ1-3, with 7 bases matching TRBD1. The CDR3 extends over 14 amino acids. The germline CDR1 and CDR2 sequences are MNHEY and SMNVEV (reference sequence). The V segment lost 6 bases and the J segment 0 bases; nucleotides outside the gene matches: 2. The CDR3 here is CASRGQASGNTIYF. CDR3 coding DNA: TGTGCCAGCAGAGGACAGGCCTCTGGAAACACCATATATTTT.

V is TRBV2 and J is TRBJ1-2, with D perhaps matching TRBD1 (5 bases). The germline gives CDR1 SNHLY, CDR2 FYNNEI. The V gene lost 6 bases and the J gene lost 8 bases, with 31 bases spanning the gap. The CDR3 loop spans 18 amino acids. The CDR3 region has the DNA TGTGCCAGCAGCGTAATTGACAGTACCGCTGTTCGCACCTGGGGCTACACCTTC. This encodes CASSVIDSTAVRTWGYTF.

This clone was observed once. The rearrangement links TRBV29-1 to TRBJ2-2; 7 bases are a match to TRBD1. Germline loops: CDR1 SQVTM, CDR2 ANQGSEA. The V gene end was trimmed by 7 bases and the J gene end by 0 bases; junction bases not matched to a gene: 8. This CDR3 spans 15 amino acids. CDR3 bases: TGCAGCGGAATGACCGGGACAGCGAACACCGGGGAGCTGTTTTTT. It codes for CSGMTGTANTGELFF.

The CDR3 is CASSPTRTSHGELFF. Here the CDR3 DNA reads TGTGCCAGCAGCCCTACGAGGACTAGCCACGGGGAGCTGTTTTTT. The J gene is TRBJ2-2, the V gene TRBV5-4; 8 bases match TRBD2. Germline-derived CDR1 and CDR2 are SGHNT and YYREEE (reference sequence). V was pared by 4 bases and J by 7 bases, with 9 bases of the junction left unmatched. This CDR3 region has 15 residues.

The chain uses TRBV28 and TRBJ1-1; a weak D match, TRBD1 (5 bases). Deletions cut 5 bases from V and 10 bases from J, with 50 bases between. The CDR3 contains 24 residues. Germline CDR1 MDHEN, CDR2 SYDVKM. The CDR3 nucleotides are TGTGCCAGCAGTGCGGACACCGCCAAACCGAAACTGGGTACTACGAAACGCACCATTGCTGGAGCTTTCTTT. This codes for CASSADTAKPKLGTTKRTIAGAFF.

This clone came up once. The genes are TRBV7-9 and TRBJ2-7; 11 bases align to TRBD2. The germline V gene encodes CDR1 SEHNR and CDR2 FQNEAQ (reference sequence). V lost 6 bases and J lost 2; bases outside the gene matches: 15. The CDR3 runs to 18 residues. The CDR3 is CASSNLRGATSGTYEQYF. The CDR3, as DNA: TGTGCCAGCAGTAATTTGAGGGGGGCGACTAGCGGGACCTACGAGCAGTACTTC.

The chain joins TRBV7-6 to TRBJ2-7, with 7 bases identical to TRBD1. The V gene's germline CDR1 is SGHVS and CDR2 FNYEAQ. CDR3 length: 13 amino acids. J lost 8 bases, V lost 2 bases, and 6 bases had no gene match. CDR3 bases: TGTGCCAGCAGCTTAAAGTCACAGGGGCAGCAGTACTTC. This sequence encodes CASSLKSQGQQYF. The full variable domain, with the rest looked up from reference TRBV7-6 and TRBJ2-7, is GAGVSQSPRYKVTKRGQDVALRCDPISGHVSLYWYRQALGQGPEFLTYFNYEAQQDKSGLPNDRFSAERPEGSISTLTIQRTEQRDSAMYRCASSLKSQGQQYFGPGTRLTVT.

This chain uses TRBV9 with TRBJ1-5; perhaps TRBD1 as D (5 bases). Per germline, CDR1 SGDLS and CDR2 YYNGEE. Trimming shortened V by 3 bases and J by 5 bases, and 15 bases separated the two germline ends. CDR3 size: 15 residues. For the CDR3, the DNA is TGTGCCAGCAGCGGGCAGGGATTGAGCCATCAGCCCCAGCATTTT. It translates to CASSGQGLSHQPQHF.